This TCR beta chain was recorded in a study of blood T cell repertoires in COVID-19 (dated by TCRdb to 2020 to 2021). At the level of the whole study: Collaborator samples came from the United States, Italy and Spain and covered acute and convalescent phases of COVID-19. Where available, HLA class I and class II types were obtained from metadata supplied by the sample provider rather than from assay-based typing. A de-identified subject ID, COVID-19 status, age in years and sex were almost always included in the sample metadata. Deeply sampled blood TCRbeta repertoires from subjects exposed to, actively infected with, or recovered from COVID-19 were included in the dataset. The samples were drawn from the first 160 participants of the ongoing ImmuneRACE study and from more than 1,000 subjects provided by 6 global collaborators. The material from the prospective study consisted of cDNA or gDNA derived from T cells, B-cell-depleted T cells, or PBMCs. The repertoires were released in a freely available public database intended as a resource for research on the immune response to SARS-CoV-2. The research as a whole found: The quantity of clinical and demographic metadata differed by source and by participant and was supplied without curation.

As encoded in the germline V gene (reference sequence), CDR1 is LNHNV while CDR2 is YYDKDF. The CDR3 sequence holds 15 residues, the cysteine and phenylalanine included. The CDR3 DNA has 45 bases and is translated from base 1. Trimming accounts for 5 bases at V and 4 bases at J, while the number of junction bases matched to no gene is 5. TCRbeta CDR3 regions were amplified from genomic DNA by means of the immunoSEQ Assay, a bias-controlled multiplex PCR. The authors processed their data as follows. Within the assay, amplification of reference gene primers was used to estimate how many nucleated cells each sample contained. To quantify the absolute abundance of each unique TCRbeta CDR3 rearrangement, sequence reads were collapsed and filtered. For each sample, productive Simpson clonality was calculated as the square root of Simpson's diversity index across productive rearrangements. TCRdb re-hosts the immuneACCESS table, in-frame sequences only. Its copies lack some clones; in the studies checked, an unresolved V gene accounts for under half of them, and the cause for the rest is not known. Clonal size and the V and J genes are those of that table, whereas D and trimming came from the DNA. The sample table holds roughly 290,000 clones, of which about nine tenths were seen once. Clones ranked in the top ten supply 1.5% to 2% of the sample.

In the prospective study, participants were roughly 18 to 100 years old, resided in 24 geographic areas of the United States, and were enrolled through a virtual design. In the prospective study, participants were assigned to cohorts based on the clinical history participants reported in a screening survey and a study questionnaire. Recovered participants in ImmuneRACE Cohort 3 were defined as having two consecutive negative NP/OP PCR tests, clearance from a healthcare professional, or resolution of symptoms. In the prospective study, mobile phlebotomists collected whole blood, serum and a nasopharyngeal or oropharyngeal swab from each participant. Over a 2-month period, participants in the prospective study had the option of providing additional blood draws and questionnaires. Before DNA extraction, prospective study blood samples were shipped either frozen or at room temperature. Of note for this clone: It has no known antigen specificity. Base qualities are not provided; no much larger clone lies one nucleotide away.

The V and J segments used are TRBV15 and TRBJ1-1; 12 central bases correspond to TRBD1. Sequenced material: PBMCs or T cells enriched from blood (not recorded which). This receptor was obtained from a woman aged 40-49 years who had recovered from COVID-19. Read as DNA, the sequence is TGTGCCACCAGCGCCGGGACAGGGGGCACCACTGAAGCTTTCTTT. Its amino acids are CATSAGTGGTTEAFF.